This T cell receptor (beta chain) appears in the sequencing data of a study of shared clonotypes between healthy human individuals. Regarding the study as a whole: About 5% of naive CD4 clonotypes were common to a handful of donors.

Germline assignment: CDR1 LGHNA and CDR2 YNFKEQ. Trimming left V 0 bases short and J 6 bases short, with 12 bases between. The CDR3 runs to 14 residues. Terminally differentiated effector memory CD45RA+ cells were left out of the naive CD8 fraction, which was CD45RO-negative and positively selected for CCR7. Worth noting for this clone: Its antigen remains unidentified.

Evenly divided among several immunoSEQ plates was the genomic DNA of each subset. The assay was immunoSEQ multiplex PCR, and TCRdb's table has in-frame clones only and misses some. Of about 550,000 clones detected, about 95% appear once; the ten largest clones hold about 0.11%. The rearrangement links TRBV4-2 to TRBJ2-7, with D perhaps matching TRBD2 (6 bases). Material: naive CD8+ T cells sorted from blood. The clonotype was recovered from a woman aged 30 to 39 in good health. For the CDR3, the DNA is TGTGCCAGCAGCCAAGAGGGAGGATGGAGCGAGCAGTACTTC. Translation: CASSQEGGWSEQYF.